The 29 T cell receptor beta chains presented below share a single source sample, sequenced in a study of blood T cell repertoires in COVID-19. Clones were read by immunoSEQ multiplex PCR, and TCRdb kept only the in-frame ones, dropping some. The repertoire has about 190,000 clones, under 80% of them found once; the top ten carry around an eighth. The sample was peripheral blood. The receptors here all came from a man between 50 and 59 years old who had recovered from COVID-19.

The rearrangement links TRBV7-8 to TRBJ2-7; 10 bases match TRBD1. The CDR3 extends over 15 amino acids. V dropped 7 bases and J dropped 3; count of bases not matched to a gene: 9. Per the germline V gene, CDR1 is SGHVS and CDR2 is FQNEAQ. The CDR3 bases are TGTGCCAGCATCCCGGGCCGGGACAGGGGCTACGAGCAGTACTTC. Translation: CASIPGRDRGYEQYF.

V gene TRBV18 combines with J gene TRBJ1-1; the D is unclear. Germline CDR1 KGHSH, CDR2 LQKENI. V was cut by 0 bases and J by 10 bases, with 15 bases left in between. The CDR3 has 14 amino acids. This CDR3 reads CASSPPVERVGAFF. The CDR3 coding sequence is TGTGCCAGCTCACCACCGGTCGAGAGGGTCGGAGCTTTCTTT. Drawing the rest from reference TRBV18 and TRBJ1-1, the complete variable domain is NAGVMQNPRHLVRRRGQEARLRCSPMKGHSHVYWYRQLPEEGLKFMVYLQKENIIDESGMPKERFSAEFPKEGPSILRIQQVVRGDSAAYFCASSPPVERVGAFFGQGTRLTVV.

The rearrangement links TRBV5-4 to TRBJ1-1; TRBD1 agrees at 9 bases. The germline gives CDR1 SGHNT, CDR2 YYREEE (reference sequence). V was pared by 3 bases and J by 0 bases, with 9 bases of the junction left unmatched. CDR3 size: 17 residues. CDR3 DNA sequence: TGTGCCAGCAGCTCGTTTGACAGGGGGATCATGAACACTGAAGCTTTCTTT. Amino acids: CASSSFDRGIMNTEAFF.

The gene calls are TRBV6-1 and TRBJ2-7; TRBD2 aligns across 10 bases. There are 16 residues in the CDR3. J was trimmed by 5 bases and V by 2 bases; bases with no gene match: 9. CDR1 is MNHNS, CDR2 SASEGT, per germline. The CDR3 is CASSEYSRLAGDEQYF. The CDR3 region has the DNA TGTGCCAGCAGTGAATATTCTAGGCTAGCGGGAGACGAGCAGTACTTC.

This chain uses TRBV6-2 or TRBV6-3 with TRBJ1-5; D ambiguous. The CDR3 is 14 amino acids. The germline V gene has CDR1 MNHEY and CDR2 SVGEGT. The V gene lost 4 bases and the J gene lost 1 base, with 8 bases spanning the gap. CDR3 sequence reads: CASSFTLSNQPQHF. The CDR3 nucleotides read TGTGCCAGCAGTTTTACATTAAGCAATCAGCCCCAGCATTTT.

The genes are TRBV9 and TRBJ1-4; no definite D call. Germline V CDR1 and CDR2: SGDLS, YYNGEE. The length of the CDR3 is 13 residues. V gave up 0 bases and J gave up 8 bases, with 8 bases separating them. CDR3 sequence (DNA): TGTGCCAGCAGCGTAGGTGGTCAGGAAAAACTGTTTTTT. Residues: CASSVGGQEKLFF.

The J gene is TRBJ2-2, the V gene TRBV5-4; a weak D match, TRBD2 (6 bases). This CDR3 has 15 amino acids. Germline loops: CDR1 SGHNT, CDR2 YYREEE (reference sequence). V shed 0 bases and J shed 2 bases, with 8 bases lying between them. The CDR3 loop is CASSLDSGNTGELFF. The CDR3 DNA follows: TGTGCCAGCAGCTTGGATAGCGGAAACACCGGGGAGCTGTTTTTT.

This clone was counted once. This chain uses TRBV7-3 with TRBJ2-2; TRBD2 matches 10 bases. The germline V gene encodes CDR1 SGHTA and CDR2 FQGTGA. This CDR3 contains 16 residues. V lost 5 bases, J lost 6 bases, and 9 bases stayed unmatched. CDR3 amino acids: CASSPQGLASAGELFF. In DNA, the CDR3 is TGTGCCAGCAGCCCACAGGGACTAGCGAGCGCCGGGGAGCTGTTTTTT.

The sample holds a few counts of this clone. The chain recombines TRBV14 with TRBJ1-3; D unresolved. Trimming took off 4 bases at V and 0 bases at J, with 10 bases between the two ends. Looked up from germline, CDR1 is SGHDN and CDR2 is FVKESK. CDR3 length: 15 residues. CDR3 sequence (DNA): TGTGCCAGCAGCCGGGCAGGTCACTCTGGAAACACCATATATTTT. This encodes CASSRAGHSGNTIYF.

The sample holds a few counts of this clone. The chain carries TRBV7-2 and TRBJ2-7, with a tentative D call TRBD2 (5 bases). Germline V gives CDR1 SGHTA, CDR2 FQGNSA. The CDR3 contains 14 residues. Deletions cut 1 base from V and 1 base from J, with 8 bases between. CDR3 residues: CASSLVTGSYEQYF. In DNA form, the CDR3 reads TGTGCCAGCAGCTTAGTTACGGGGTCCTACGAGCAGTACTTC.

V is TRBV7-8 and J is TRBJ2-4; TRBD2 is a possible D gene (7 bases). The CDR3 is 17 amino acids. CDR1 is SGHVS, CDR2 FQNEAQ, per germline. The V and J ends lost 1 base and 1 base respectively, with 14 bases between them. The CDR3 loop reads CASSLGGGASAKNIQYF. CDR3 nucleotide sequence: TGTGCCAGCAGCTTAGGAGGGGGGGCCTCCGCCAAAAACATTCAGTACTTC.

J is TRBJ1-1 and V is TRBV5-1; unclear D gene. In germline, CDR1 is SGHRS, CDR2 YFSETQ. V was clipped by 3 bases and J by 0 bases, with 6 bases between them. This CDR3 is built from 13 residues. CDR3 residues: CASSSQMNTEAFF. Written as DNA, the CDR3 is TGCGCCAGCAGCTCTCAGATGAACACTGAAGCTTTCTTT.

The chain combines TRBV4-2 with TRBJ2-5; a weak D match, TRBD2 (5 bases). Trimming removed 2 bases from V and 0 bases from J, with 13 bases in between. The CDR3 runs to 16 residues. Germline assignment: CDR1 LGHNA and CDR2 YNFKEQ. In nucleotides, the CDR3 is TGTGCCAGCAGCCAATATCCATCGGGAAACCAAGAGACCCAGTACTTC. This sequence encodes CASSQYPSGNQETQYF.

This chain links TRBV10-1 with TRBJ2-4, with 8 bases matching TRBD1. V was clipped by 11 bases and J by 0 bases; unmatched bases: 9. CDR1 WNHNN and CDR2 SYGVQD come from the germline V gene (reference sequence). The CDR3 runs 15 residues. The CDR3 reads CAGVDRGLAKNIQYF. In nucleotides, the CDR3 is TGCGCCGGCGTAGACAGGGGATTAGCCAAAAACATTCAGTACTTC.

This clone came up a few times. This chain uses TRBV7-2 with TRBJ1-3; 8 positions agree with TRBD1. The trim removed 2 bases at V and 4 bases at J, leaving 4 bases unmatched. CDR3 size: 15 residues. Germline CDR1 and CDR2: SGHTA and FQGNSA. This CDR3 is CASSLLRGPGNTIYF. The CDR3 DNA sequence: TGTGCCAGCAGCTTACTCAGGGGGCCGGGAAACACCATATATTTT.

CDR3 sequence (DNA): TGTGCCAGCTCCCGTCCGCGGGATAGCACAGATACGCAGTATTTT. Protein sequence: CASSRPRDSTDTQYF. The chain combines TRBV6-6 with TRBJ2-3; the D gene is possibly TRBD2 (6 bases). There are 15 residues in the CDR3. Germline V gene data show CDR1 as MNHNY and CDR2 as SVGAGI (reference sequence). V lost 8 bases and J lost 0, with 15 bases in between.

The rearrangement links TRBV12-5 to TRBJ1-5; perhaps TRBD1 as D (6 bases). Germline V gives CDR1 LGHNT, CDR2 FRNRAP. Trimming took 1 base from V and 3 from J, leaving 7 bases between them. This CDR3 region has 14 residues. CDR3 region: CASGLGTDNQPQHF. CDR3 coding DNA: TGTGCTAGTGGTTTGGGGACAGACAATCAGCCCCAGCATTTT.

In nucleotides, the CDR3 is TGTGCCAGCAGCCTTCGGACTAGCGCGACCTACGAGCAGTACTTC. Translated: CASSLRTSATYEQYF. This chain links TRBV7-9 with TRBJ2-7, with 9 positions matching TRBD2. Germline lookup yields CDR1 SEHNR and CDR2 FQNEAQ (reference sequence). The V gene end was trimmed by 5 bases and the J gene end by 2 bases; junction bases not matched to a gene: 7. CDR3 length: 15 amino acids.

The chain combines TRBV2 with TRBJ1-2; 9 bases are a match to TRBD1. The CDR3 is 14 amino acids. The V gene end was trimmed by 6 bases and the J gene end by 8 bases; junction bases not matched to a gene: 10. The germline V gene has CDR1 SNHLY and CDR2 FYNNEI. The CDR3: CASSLRGQGAGYTF. The CDR3 nucleotides read TGTGCCAGCAGCTTGAGGGGACAGGGAGCCGGCTACACCTTC. The full variable domain, completed using reference TRBV2 and TRBJ1-2, is EPEVTQTPSHQVTQMGQEVILRCVPISNHLYFYWYRQILGQKVEFLVSFYNNEISEKSEIFDDQFSVERPDGSNFTLKIRSTKLEDSAMYFCASSLRGQGAGYTFGSGTRLTVV.

This clone was found a few times. The rearrangement links TRBV10-3 to TRBJ2-1; D call uncertain. The V and J ends lost 4 bases and 0 bases respectively, with 7 bases between them. The CDR3 runs 14 residues. Germline CDR1 and CDR2: ENHRY and SYGVKD. The CDR3, as DNA: TGTGCCATCAGTGCTAGGAGCTCCTACAATGAGCAGTTCTTC. It codes for CAISARSSYNEQFF.

V gene TRBV10-3 combines with J gene TRBJ2-2; tentative D call: TRBD2 (6 bases). Germline V gene lookup returns CDR1 ENHRY and CDR2 SYGVKD. Trimming pared 10 bases from V and 4 bases from J, leaving 19 bases between. This CDR3 is 15 amino acids long. This CDR3 reads CATQVRGPGTGELFF. The CDR3 DNA reads as TGTGCCACCCAAGTGCGGGGACCGGGCACCGGGGAGCTGTTTTTT.

The rearrangement joins TRBV11-2 to TRBJ2-3; D is undetermined. Germline V gives CDR1 SGHAT, CDR2 FQNNGV. This CDR3 region has 15 residues. Trimming shortened V by 1 base and J by 5 bases, and 13 bases separated the two germline ends. The CDR3 loop is CASSLASQIQDTQYF. The CDR3 DNA is TGTGCCAGCAGCTTAGCCTCACAAATACAAGATACGCAGTATTTT.

The rearrangement joins TRBV3-1 (or the pseudogene TRBV3-2) to TRBJ1-2, with 7 nucleotides matching TRBD1. This CDR3 region has 16 residues. V was pared by 0 bases and J by 4 bases, with 8 bases of the junction left unmatched. CDR1 is LGHDT, CDR2 YNNKEL, per germline (reference sequence). The CDR3 DNA reads as TGTGCCAGCAGCCAAGATACGACAGGGAGTTCCTATGGCTACACCTTC. Its translation is CASSQDTTGSSYGYTF.

The V call is TRBV7-9, the J call TRBJ1-2; TRBD1 aligns across 7 bases. CDR3 length equals 14 residues. In germline, CDR1 is SEHNR, CDR2 FQNEAQ (reference sequence). The J segment lost 5 bases and the V segment lost 1 base, leaving 4 bases of the junction unmatched. The CDR3 here is CASSLGTGVYGYTF. The CDR3, as DNA: TGTGCCAGCAGCTTAGGAACAGGGGTTTATGGCTACACCTTC. The entire variable domain, with the rest obtained from reference TRBV7-9 and TRBJ1-2, is as follows: DTGVSQNPRHKITKRGQNVTFRCDPISEHNRLYWYRQTLGQGPEFLTYFQNEAQLEKSRLLSDRFSAERPKGSFSTLEIQRTEQGDSAMYLCASSLGTGVYGYTFGSGTRLTVV.

The rearrangement links TRBV3-1 (or the pseudogene TRBV3-2) to TRBJ2-2; D is unresolved. The CDR3 spans 14 residues. Per germline, CDR1 LGHDT and CDR2 YNNKEL (reference sequence). V was cut by 2 bases and J by 5 bases, with 9 bases left in between. The CDR3 region is CASSQSARTGELFF. DNA of the CDR3: TGTGCCAGCAGCCAAAGCGCAAGAACCGGGGAGCTGTTTTTT.

The rearrangement uses TRBV7-2 and TRBJ2-1, with a weak D call TRBD1 (5 bases). With 1 base removed from V and 0 bases from J, the gap between germline ends came to 7 bases. CDR1 and CDR2 from the germline V gene are SGHTA and FQGNSA. This CDR3 is 15 amino acids long. The CDR3 bases are TGTGCCAGCAGCTTAGGACAGATCTCCTACAATGAGCAGTTCTTC. Residues: CASSLGQISYNEQFF.

To note about this clone: The junction and the germline gene differ at one end; a read error may be behind it. The chain has TRBV18 and TRBJ2-7, with 9 bases lining up with TRBD2. Looked up from germline, CDR1 is KGHSH and CDR2 is LQKENI. The CDR3 has 14 residues. The CDR3 coding sequence is TGTGCCAGCCCACCAGTAGCGGGAGTCTCCGAGCAGTACTTC. This gives the protein CASPPVAGVSEQYF. Looking up the rest from reference TRBV18 and TRBJ2-7 gives the full variable domain: NAGVMQNPRHLVRRRGQEARLRCSPMKGHSHVYWYRQLPEEGLKFMVYLQKENIIDESGMPKERFSAEFPKEGPSILRIQQVVRGDSAAYFCASPPVAGVSEQYFGPGTRLTVT.

In this sample, this clone turned up once. The chain combines TRBV7-9 with TRBJ2-7, with TRBD1 matching 8 bases. V was pared by 7 bases and J by 0 bases, with 8 bases of the junction left unmatched. CDR3 length equals 15 residues. CDR1 and CDR2 from the germline V gene are SEHNR and FQNEAQ (reference sequence). In DNA, the CDR3 is TGTGCCAGCAAGCCGAGGACAGGGCTCTCCTACGAGCAGTACTTC. This encodes CASKPRTGLSYEQYF. Using reference TRBV7-9 and TRBJ2-7 for the parts outside the CDR3, the full variable domain is DTGVSQNPRHKITKRGQNVTFRCDPISEHNRLYWYRQTLGQGPEFLTYFQNEAQLEKSRLLSDRFSAERPKGSFSTLEIQRTEQGDSAMYLCASKPRTGLSYEQYFGPGTRLTVT.

The chain recombines TRBV11-2 with TRBJ2-4; D unclear. This CDR3 contains 14 residues. Germline V gene lookup returns CDR1 SGHAT and CDR2 FQNNGV. The V end was cut by 0 bases, the J end by 4 bases, with 7 bases between. The CDR3 sequence: CASSLDRVKNIQYF. The CDR3, as DNA: TGTGCCAGCAGCTTAGATCGTGTTAAAAACATTCAGTACTTC.